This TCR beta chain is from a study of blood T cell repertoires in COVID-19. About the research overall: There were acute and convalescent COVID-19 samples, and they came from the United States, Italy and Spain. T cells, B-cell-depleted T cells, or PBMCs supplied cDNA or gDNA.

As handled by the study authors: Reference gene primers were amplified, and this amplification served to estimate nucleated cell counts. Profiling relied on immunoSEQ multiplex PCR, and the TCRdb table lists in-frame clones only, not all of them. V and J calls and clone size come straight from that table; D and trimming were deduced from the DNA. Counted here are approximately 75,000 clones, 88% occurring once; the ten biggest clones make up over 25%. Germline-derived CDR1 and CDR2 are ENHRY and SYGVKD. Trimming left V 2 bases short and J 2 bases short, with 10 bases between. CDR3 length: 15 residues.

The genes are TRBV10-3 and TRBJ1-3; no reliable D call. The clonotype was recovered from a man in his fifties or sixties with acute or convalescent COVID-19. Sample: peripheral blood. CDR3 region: CAISERESTGNTIYF. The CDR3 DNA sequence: TGTGCCATCAGTGAGCGGGAATCAACTGGAAACACCATATATTTT.